A single sample is the source of the 11 T cell receptor beta chains below, sequenced in a study of blood T cells in healthy people across ages. Using a J-beta primer mix together with a sample-barcoded 5' primer, a second PCR was run for about 7 to 12 cycles. TCRdb used MiXCR to reprocess the 5' RACE reads, holding one entry per CDR3 protein. The data show around 790,000 distinct CDR3 sequences, with 40% to 50% seen just once and about 21% held by the top ten. Specimen: blood. The receptor source for this set is a man in his fifties or sixties in good health.

The chain combines TRBV6-6 with TRBJ2-7, with D perhaps given as TRBD1 or TRBD2 (5 bases each). The DNA end lines up better with TRBJ2-5; the J call may be wrong. The CDR3 is 13 amino acids. Germline V gene sequence: CDR1 MNHNY, CDR2 SVGAGI (reference sequence). Here the CDR3 DNA reads TGTGCCAGCCGTCAGCGCAGGGAGGAGACCCAGTACTTC. Amino acid sequence: CASRQRREETQYF.

The chain uses TRBV20-1 and TRBJ1-4; possibly TRBD1 for D (6 bases). The V end was cut by 3 bases, the J end by 8 bases, with 10 bases between. The CDR3 has 12 residues. Germline lookup yields CDR1 DFQATT and CDR2 SNEGSKA (reference sequence). CDR3 bases: TGCAGTGCTAGGCGACAGGACGAAAAACTGTTTTTT. It yields the protein CSARRQDEKLFF.

The chain carries TRBV7-8 and TRBJ2-7; D unclear. Germline V gene lookup returns CDR1 SGHVS and CDR2 FQNEAQ. The CDR3 runs 12 residues. V was clipped by 4 bases and J by 4 bases, with 8 bases between them. The CDR3 region is CASSYYGYEQYF. The CDR3 DNA reads as TGTGCCAGCAGCTATTATGGGTACGAGCAGTACTTC.

The chain joins TRBV3-1 to TRBJ2-7, with D maybe TRBD2 (7 bases). Germline-derived CDR1 and CDR2 are LGHDT and YNNKEL (reference sequence). The ends were cut back, 3 bases at V and 0 bases at J, with 12 bases in the middle. The length of the CDR3 is 15 residues. CDR3 sequence (DNA): TGTGCCAGCAGCCAGGCGGGGGCCCGCTCCTACGAGCAGTACTTC. It codes for CASSQAGARSYEQYF.

The sample holds a few counts of this clonotype. The chain uses TRBV6-1 and TRBJ2-7; tentatively, D is TRBD1 (6 bases). Trimming pared 9 bases from V and 2 bases from J, leaving 11 bases between. This CDR3 comprises 12 residues. Per the germline V gene, CDR1 is MNHNS and CDR2 is SASEGT. The CDR3 DNA is TGTGCCAGTAAGGACAGCCCCTACGAGCAGTACTTC. Translating gives CASKDSPYEQYF.

The gene calls are TRBV19 and TRBJ2-1; 10 bases are a match to TRBD2. V lost 3 bases, J lost 8 bases, and 13 bases stayed unmatched. Germline values: CDR1 LNHDA, CDR2 SQIVND (reference sequence). The CDR3 consists of 17 residues. CDR3 amino acids: CASSMNPSGGPYDEQFF. CDR3 nucleotide sequence: TGTGCCAGTAGTATGAACCCTAGCGGGGGCCCCTATGATGAGCAGTTCTTC.

A few counts support this clonotype. The V gene is TRBV20-1, the J gene TRBJ2-5, with D perhaps TRBD1 or TRBD2 (5 bases each). The CDR3 totals 14 residues. V was trimmed by 1 base and J by 5 bases, leaving 14 bases between them. CDR1 is DFQATT, CDR2 SNEGSKA, per germline (reference sequence). The CDR3 DNA reads TGCAGTGCTAGAGTCCGAGGGGAGTTGGAGACCCAGTACTTC. Amino acids: CSARVRGELETQYF.

V gene TRBV6-1 combines with J gene TRBJ1-6; perhaps TRBD1 as D (5 bases). V was shortened by 5 bases and J by 2 bases, with 16 bases between the two germline ends. CDR3 length: 17 amino acids. From germline, CDR1 is MNHNS and CDR2 SASEGT. The chain's CDR3 is CASSHPGKGPYNSPLHF. The CDR3 DNA reads TGTGCCAGCAGTCATCCAGGGAAGGGACCCTATAATTCACCCCTCCACTTT.

Concerning this clonotype itself: One base away lies a much larger clone, so this may be a sequencing read error. The V and J genes are TRBV28 and TRBJ2-5; TRBD2 matches 8 bases. CDR1 is MDHEN and CDR2 is SYDVKM in the germline V gene. The CDR3 extends over 12 amino acids. Unmatched junction bases numbered 7, after V lost 6 bases and J lost 10 bases. This CDR3 is CASRGTSQIQYF. The CDR3 nucleotides read TGTGCCAGCAGAGGGACTAGTCAGATCCAGTACTTC.

The V gene is TRBV7-9, the J gene TRBJ2-1, with D unresolved. In germline, CDR1 is SEHNR, CDR2 FQNEAQ (reference sequence). The V and J ends lost 3 bases and 5 bases respectively, with 8 bases between them. CDR3 length: 13 residues. CDR3 sequence (DNA): TGTGCCAGCAGCTTTCGTCTGAACAATGAGCAGTTCTTC. As protein: CASSFRLNNEQFF.

The rearrangement uses TRBV19 and TRBJ2-1; D is possibly TRBD1 (5 bases). Trimming removed 6 bases at V and 2 bases at J, with 14 bases between. Germline-derived CDR1 and CDR2 are LNHDA and SQIVND (reference sequence). This CDR3 region has 15 residues. The CDR3 here is CASRSGQGPYNEQFF. The CDR3 nucleotides read TGTGCCAGTAGGTCCGGGCAGGGCCCCTACAATGAGCAGTTCTTC.